This TCR beta chain emerged from a study of blood T cell repertoires in COVID-19. The method was immunoSEQ multiplex PCR; TCRdb's version includes in-frame clones alone and lacks a portion of them. Among around 140,000 clones listed, 75% to 80% were seen once. This clone was observed once. From germline, CDR1 is MNHEY and CDR2 SMNVEV (reference sequence). The V gene end was trimmed by 7 bases and the J gene end by 5 bases; junction bases not matched to a gene: 19. The CDR3 consists of 20 residues. The sample consisted of PBMCs or T cells enriched from blood (not recorded which). The rearrangement joins TRBV27 to TRBJ2-5, with 16 bases lining up with TRBD2. This receptor was identified in a woman aged 45 to 65 who had recovered from COVID-19. CDR3 DNA: TGTGCCAGCACCGCAAAGGGACTAGCGGGAGGGCCCTTCCTTAGGGAGACCCAGTACTTC. Residues: CASTAKGLAGGPFLRETQYF.